Included here is one T cell receptor (beta chain) sequence, with context. This entry is derived from a study of control samples from healthy donors and cancer patients. The table came from immunoSEQ multiplex PCR; TCRdb's copy has only in-frame clones and leaves some out. The table records about 170,000 clones, about 94% of them present only once. Sequenced sample: blood. The TCR sequence derives from a woman aged 55-69 years in good health.

The CDR3 nucleotides read TGTGCCAGCAGTGTAGAGGACACCGGGGAGCTGTTTTTT. Residues: CASSVEDTGELFF. This rearrangement joins TRBV2 to TRBJ2-2; D is unclear. Germline assignment: CDR1 SNHLY and CDR2 FYNNEI. V was shortened by 4 bases and J by 3 bases, with 6 bases between the two germline ends. The CDR3 length is 13 residues.